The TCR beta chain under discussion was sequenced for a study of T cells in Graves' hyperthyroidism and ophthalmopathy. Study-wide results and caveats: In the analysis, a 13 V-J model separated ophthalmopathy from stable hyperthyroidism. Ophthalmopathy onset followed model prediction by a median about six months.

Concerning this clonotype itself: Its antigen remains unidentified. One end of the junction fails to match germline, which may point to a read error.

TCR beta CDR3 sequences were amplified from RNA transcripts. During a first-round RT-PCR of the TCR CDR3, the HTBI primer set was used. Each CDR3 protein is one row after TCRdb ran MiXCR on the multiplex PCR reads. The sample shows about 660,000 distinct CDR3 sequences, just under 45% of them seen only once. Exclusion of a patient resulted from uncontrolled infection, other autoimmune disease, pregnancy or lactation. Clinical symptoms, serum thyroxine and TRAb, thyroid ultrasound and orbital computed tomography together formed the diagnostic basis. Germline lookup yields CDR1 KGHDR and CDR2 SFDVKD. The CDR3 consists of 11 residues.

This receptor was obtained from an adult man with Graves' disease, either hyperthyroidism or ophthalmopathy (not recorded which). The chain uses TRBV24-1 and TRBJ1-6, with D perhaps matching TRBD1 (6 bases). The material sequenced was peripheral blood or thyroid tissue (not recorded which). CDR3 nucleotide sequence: TGTGCCATCAGTCAGGGGTCGCCCCTCCACTTT. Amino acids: CAISQGSPLHF.